Listed below are T cell receptor beta chains from one sample, sequenced in a study of T cells in Graves' hyperthyroidism and ophthalmopathy. One entry per CDR3 protein results from TCRdb running MiXCR on the multiplex PCR reads. This table has approximately 300,000 distinct CDR3 sequences, around 19% appearing once. Sequenced: blood. These receptors came from a man aged 50-59 years with Graves' ophthalmopathy. CDR3s include the opening cysteine and the closing phenylalanine or tryptophan. The order of the fields is CDR3 DNA, CDR3 protein, D gene, CDR3 length, J gene, clone size, V gene. A D gene is named only where the DNA matches it firmly. Where a row states a size, it is once, few, many or the class of an expanded clone; other rows omit it.

DNA: TGTGCCAGTAAGGGCCAGAGCAATCAGCCCCAGCATTTT
CDR3: CASKGQSNQPQHF
D: NA
length: 13
J: TRBJ1-5
size: NA
V: TRBV19

DNA: TGCAGTGCTAAGGGGGCGGCAAATGGGTTCGAGCAGTACTTC
CDR3: CSAKGAANGFEQYF
D: TRBD1
length: 14
J: TRBJ2-7
size: few
V: TRBV20-1

DNA: TGTGCCAGCAGGGAGGGGCGTAGGGTCAATGAGCAGTTCTTC
CDR3: CASREGRRVNEQFF
D: NA
length: 14
J: TRBJ2-1
size: few
V: TRBV6-2/TRBV6-3

DNA: TGTGCCAGCAGACCGGGACTAGCGGGAGTTAACGAGCAGTACTTC
CDR3: CASRPGLAGVNEQYF
D: TRBD2
length: 15
J: TRBJ2-7
size: many
V: TRBV3-1

DNA: TGTGCCAGCGCGACAGGGGGTCCTGAAGCTTTCTTT
CDR3: CASATGGPEAFF
D: TRBD1
length: 12
J: TRBJ1-1
size: few
V: TRBV7-9

DNA: TGCGCCAGCACCTCTCAGCCGGTTGCAACTAATGAAAAACTGTTTTTT
CDR3: CASTSQPVATNEKLFF
D: NA
length: 16
J: TRBJ1-4
size: many
V: TRBV5-1

DNA: TGTGCCTGGAACAAGAAACTAGCGGGGAAAGAGACCCAGTACTTC
CDR3: CAWNKKLAGKETQYF
D: TRBD2
length: 15
J: TRBJ2-5
size: few
V: TRBV30

DNA: TGTGCCAGCAGTGGAAGAGATGGACTAGCTGGGGAGCAGTACTTC
CDR3: CASSGRDGLAGEQYF
D: TRBD2
length: 15
J: TRBJ2-7
size: NA
V: TRBV2

DNA: TGTGCCAGCAGGAAAGACCAAGAGACCCAGTACTTC
CDR3: CASRKDQETQYF
D: NA
length: 12
J: TRBJ2-5
size: NA
V: TRBV2

DNA: TGTGCCAGCAGTGAAAGGGACAGGGGGCGAGCTTTCTTT
CDR3: CASSERDRGRAFF
D: TRBD1
length: 13
J: TRBJ1-1
size: few
V: TRBV6-1

DNA: TGTGCCAGCTCCTTAGTCTATGAGCAGTTCTTC
CDR3: CASSLVYEQFF
D: NA
length: 11
J: TRBJ2-1
size: many
V: TRBV18

DNA: TGCAGCGGTTTAGGGGGCGGTGGACCGAATGAGCAGTTCTTC
CDR3: CSGLGGGGPNEQFF
D: TRBD1
length: 14
J: TRBJ2-1
size: NA
V: TRBV29-1

DNA: TGTGCCAGCAGTTTTTGGTCTACCCGAACGGGGGAGCAGTACTTC
CDR3: CASSFWSTRTGEQYF
D: NA
length: 15
J: TRBJ2-7
size: NA
V: TRBV28

DNA: TGTGCCAGCAGCTCCAATCCGATAGAAAACACTGAAGCTTTCTTT
CDR3: CASSSNPIENTEAFF
D: NA
length: 15
J: TRBJ1-1
size: few
V: TRBV13

DNA: TGTGCCAGCAGCGACTTCGGGAATCTGAACACTGAAGCTTTCTTT
CDR3: CASSDFGNLNTEAFF
D: NA
length: 15
J: TRBJ1-1
size: NA
V: TRBV6-1

DNA: TGCGCCAGCAGTGACCGGCAGGGAGGTGAGCAGTACTTC
CDR3: CASSDRQGGEQYF
D: NA
length: 13
J: TRBJ2-7
size: NA
V: TRBV10-2

DNA: TGTGCCAGCAGGAATCTAGCGGGAGGACGGAGCAATGAGCAGTTCTTC
CDR3: CASRNLAGGRSNEQFF
D: TRBD2
length: 16
J: TRBJ2-1
size: few
V: TRBV9

DNA: TGTGCCAGCAGTTACGGATTCCGGGGTACAGATACGCAGTATTTT
CDR3: CASSYGFRGTDTQYF
D: NA
length: 15
J: TRBJ2-3
size: few
V: TRBV6-5

DNA: TGCGCCAGCAGCGCGGGCGGGGGCGCAGGGAACACTGAAGCTTTCTTT
CDR3: CASSAGGGAGNTEAFF
D: NA
length: 16
J: TRBJ1-1
size: many
V: TRBV5-1

DNA: TGCAGTGCTAGTTCAGGGCCGAACAATGAGCAGTTCTTC
CDR3: CSASSGPNNEQFF
D: NA
length: 13
J: TRBJ2-1
size: NA
V: TRBV20-1

DNA: TGTGCCAGCAGTTACGGCGTACAGGGAAGCTCCAATAATTCACCCCTCCACTTT
CDR3: CASSYGVQGSSNNSPLHF
D: NA
length: 18
J: TRBJ1-6
size: NA
V: TRBV6-5

DNA: TGTGCCAGCAGTAAAAGCGGGGGAAACACAGATACGCAGTATTTT
CDR3: CASSKSGGNTDTQYF
D: TRBD2
length: 15
J: TRBJ2-3
size: many
V: TRBV2

DNA: TGTGCCAGCAGCGGGACTAGCGGGAGCCCAGGGGGGTCCTACAATGAGCAGTTCTTC
CDR3: CASSGTSGSPGGSYNEQFF
D: TRBD2
length: 19
J: TRBJ2-1
size: NA
V: TRBV9

DNA: TGTGCCAGCAGCCAAGATCAGGAGAACACCGGGGAGCTGTTTTTT
CDR3: CASSQDQENTGELFF
D: NA
length: 15
J: TRBJ2-2
size: NA
V: TRBV14

DNA: TGTGCCAGCAGTGGATGGAGGGCCCAAGAGACCCAGTACTTC
CDR3: CASSGWRAQETQYF
D: NA
length: 14
J: TRBJ2-5
size: many
V: TRBV2

DNA: TGTGCCTGGAGTGTCTTTGAGAGCTCCTATAATTCACCCCTCCACTTT
CDR3: CAWSVFESSYNSPLHF
D: NA
length: 16
J: TRBJ1-6
size: few
V: TRBV30

DNA: TGTGCCAGCAGGCAGGGGGGCTCCTACGAGCAGTACTTC
CDR3: CASRQGGSYEQYF
D: NA
length: 13
J: TRBJ2-7
size: NA
V: TRBV27

DNA: TGTGCCAGCAGCCGGGACAGGGGTGCCGAGCAGTACTTC
CDR3: CASSRDRGAEQYF
D: TRBD1
length: 13
J: TRBJ2-7
size: many
V: TRBV9

DNA: TGCGCCAGCAGCCAAGTATACAGGGCATCAGAGACCCAGTACTTC
CDR3: CASSQVYRASETQYF
D: NA
length: 15
J: TRBJ2-5
size: NA
V: TRBV4-1

DNA: TGTTCCAGCAGCCAAGTAAGCGCAGGTTACAATGAGCAGTTCTTC
CDR3: CSSSQVSAGYNEQFF
D: NA
length: 15
J: TRBJ2-1
size: NA
V: TRBV14

DNA: TGTGCCAGCAGCTTCAACCCCGGGACAGTGCAAGAGACCCAGTACTTC
CDR3: CASSFNPGTVQETQYF
D: TRBD1
length: 16
J: TRBJ2-5
size: few
V: TRBV3-1

DNA: TGCGCCAGCATACGACTAGCGGGAGGTACCGGGGAGCTGTTTTTT
CDR3: CASIRLAGGTGELFF
D: TRBD2
length: 15
J: TRBJ2-2
size: NA
V: TRBV10-1

DNA: TGTGCCAGCAGTCTACTAGCGGGAGAGGGATACGAGCAGTACTTC
CDR3: CASSLLAGEGYEQYF
D: TRBD2
length: 15
J: TRBJ2-7
size: many
V: TRBV28

DNA: TGTGCCAGTAGTCCGAAGGTAGGAAGACATCGCTATGGTGGCTACACCTTC
CDR3: CASSPKVGRHRYGGYTF
D: NA
length: 17
J: TRBJ1-2
size: few
V: TRBV19

DNA: TGTGCCAGCAGCGGGAGAGCCACCTACGAGCAGTACTTC
CDR3: CASSGRATYEQYF
D: NA
length: 13
J: TRBJ2-7
size: few
V: TRBV2

DNA: TGTGCCAGCAGTATCGTACCCATGACTAGCGGGAGATGGGAGCAGTTCTTC
CDR3: CASSIVPMTSGRWEQFF
D: TRBD2
length: 17
J: TRBJ2-1
size: NA
V: TRBV28

DNA: TGTGCCAGCAGTCTAAACCCAGACTCCTTCCGATACAATGAGCAGTTCTTC
CDR3: CASSLNPDSFRYNEQFF
D: NA
length: 17
J: TRBJ2-1
size: NA
V: TRBV6-1